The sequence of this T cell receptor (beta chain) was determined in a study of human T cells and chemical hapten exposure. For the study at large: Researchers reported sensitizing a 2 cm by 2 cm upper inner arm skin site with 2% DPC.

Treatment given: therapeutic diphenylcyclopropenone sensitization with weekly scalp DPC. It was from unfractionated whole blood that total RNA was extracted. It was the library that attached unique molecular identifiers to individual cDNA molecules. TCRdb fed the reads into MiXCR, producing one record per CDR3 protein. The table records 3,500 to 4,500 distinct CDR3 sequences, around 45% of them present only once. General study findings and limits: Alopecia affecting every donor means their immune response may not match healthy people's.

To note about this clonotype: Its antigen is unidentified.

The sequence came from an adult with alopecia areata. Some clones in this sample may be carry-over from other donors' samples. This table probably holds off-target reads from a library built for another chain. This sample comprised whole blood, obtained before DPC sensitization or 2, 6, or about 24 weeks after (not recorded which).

CDR3: CASSVRGYEQYF. CDR3 nucleotide sequence: TGTGCCAGCAGCGTGCGGGGCTACGAGCAGTACTTC. This chain links TRBV12-3 or TRBV12-4 with TRBJ2-7, with a weak D call TRBD2 (6 bases). The V end was cut by 6 bases, the J end by 3 bases, with 9 bases between. The CDR3 contains 12 residues.